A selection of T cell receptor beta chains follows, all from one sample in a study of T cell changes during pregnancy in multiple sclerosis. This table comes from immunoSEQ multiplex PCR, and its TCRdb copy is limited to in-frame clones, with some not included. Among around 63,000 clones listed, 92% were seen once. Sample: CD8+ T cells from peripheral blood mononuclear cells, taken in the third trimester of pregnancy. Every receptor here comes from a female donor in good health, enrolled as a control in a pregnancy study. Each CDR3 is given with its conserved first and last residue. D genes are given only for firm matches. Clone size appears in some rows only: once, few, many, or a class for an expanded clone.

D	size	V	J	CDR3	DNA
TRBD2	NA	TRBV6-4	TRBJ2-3	CASRGLAGTADTQYF	TGTGCCAGCAGGGGACTAGCGGGAACTGCAGATACGCAGTATTTT
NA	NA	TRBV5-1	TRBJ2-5	CASSSETDFQETQYF	TGCGCCAGCAGCTCCGAGACAGATTTCCAAGAGACCCAGTACTTC
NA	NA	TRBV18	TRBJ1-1	CASSPYGDEAFF	TGTGCCAGCTCACCATATGGAGATGAAGCTTTCTTT
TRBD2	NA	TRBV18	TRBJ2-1	CASSPPRSGGLRSYNEQFF	TGTGCCAGCTCACCACCACGTAGCGGGGGGTTAAGGTCCTACAATGAGCAGTTCTTC
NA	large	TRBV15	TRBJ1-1	CATSSAGRGERTEAFF	TGTGCCACCAGCAGCGCAGGCAGGGGAGAAAGAACTGAAGCTTTCTTT
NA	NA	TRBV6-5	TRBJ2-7	CASSPGVEQYF	TGTGCCAGCAGCCCTGGAGTAGAGCAGTACTTC
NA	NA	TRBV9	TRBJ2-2	CASSVSPLTAGELFF	TGTGCCAGCAGCGTATCACCTTTAACGGCCGGGGAGCTGTTTTTT
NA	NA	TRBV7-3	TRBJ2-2	CASSLKAGEVTGELFF	TGTGCCAGCAGCTTAAAGGCAGGGGAAGTCACCGGGGAGCTGTTTTTT
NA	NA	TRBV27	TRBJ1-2	CASSPGTSSRGYTF	TGTGCCAGCAGCCCCGGGACATCCTCTCGTGGCTACACCTTC
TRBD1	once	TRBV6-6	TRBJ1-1	CASTRGHTEAFF	TGTGCCAGCACCAGGGGGCATACTGAGGCTTTCTTT
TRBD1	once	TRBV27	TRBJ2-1	CASSPRQGEVSRQFF	TGTGCCAGCAGTCCGAGACAGGGTGAGGTCTCGAGGCAGTTCTTC
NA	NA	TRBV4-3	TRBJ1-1	CASSQDVTGYTEAFF	TGCGCCAGCAGCCAAGATGTGACGGGTTACACTGAAGCTTTCTTT
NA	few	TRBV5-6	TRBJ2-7	CASSPRDSVWYEQYF	TGTGCCAGCAGCCCGCGGGACAGTGTTTGGTACGAGCAGTACTTC
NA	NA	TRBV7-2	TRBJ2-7	CASSLVARVPYEQYF	TGTGCCAGCAGCTTAGTTGCCAGGGTGCCTTACGAGCAGTACTTC
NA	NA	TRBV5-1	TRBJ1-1	CASSLGVQGGTEAFF	TGCGCCAGCAGCTTGGGGGTCCAGGGTGGGACTGAAGCTTTCTTT
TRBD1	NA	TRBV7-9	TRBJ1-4	CASSQRQGQDNEKLFF	TGTGCCAGCAGCCAAAGACAGGGTCAGGACAATGAAAAACTGTTTTTT
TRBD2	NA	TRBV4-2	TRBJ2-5	CASSQDVRASGSQETQYF	TGTGCCAGCAGCCAAGATGTTCGGGCTAGCGGCTCGCAAGAGACCCAGTACTTC
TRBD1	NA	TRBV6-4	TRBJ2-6	CASSPGGISGANVLTF	TGTGCCAGCAGTCCAGGGGGCATCTCTGGGGCCAACGTCCTGACTTTC
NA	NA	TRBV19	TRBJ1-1	CASKGHKNTEAFF	TGTGCCAGTAAGGGACACAAGAACACTGAAGCTTTCTTT
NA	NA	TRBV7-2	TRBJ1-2	CASSLKGDLYYGYTF	TGTGCCAGCAGCTTAAAGGGGGATTTGTACTATGGCTACACCTTC
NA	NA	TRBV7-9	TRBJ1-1	CASSPGTLGDTEAFF	TGTGCCAGCAGCCCAGGGACATTAGGGGACACTGAAGCTTTCTTT
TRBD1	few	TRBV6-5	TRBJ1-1	CAIPQGARTEAFF	TGTGCCATCCCACAGGGGGCGCGAACTGAAGCTTTCTTT
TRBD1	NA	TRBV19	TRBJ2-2	CASMRTGSGGELFF	TGTGCCAGTATGAGGACAGGGAGTGGCGGGGAGCTGTTTTTT
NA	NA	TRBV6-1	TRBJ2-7	CASSEIGTTSYEQYF	TGTGCCAGCAGTGAAATAGGGACAACCTCCTACGAGCAGTACTTC
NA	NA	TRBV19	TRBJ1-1	CASSGLVLTEAFF	TGTGCCAGTAGTGGGCTGGTCCTAACTGAAGCTTTCTTT
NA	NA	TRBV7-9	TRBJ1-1	CASSLYRSGAFF	TGTGCCAGCAGCTTATACAGGTCGGGAGCTTTCTTT
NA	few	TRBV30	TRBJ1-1	CAWTEGHTEAFF	TGTGCCTGGACGGAGGGCCACACTGAAGCTTTCTTT
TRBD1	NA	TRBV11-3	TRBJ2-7	CASSLDRGLSYEQYF	TGTGCCAGCAGCTTAGACAGGGGGCTATCCTACGAGCAGTACTTC
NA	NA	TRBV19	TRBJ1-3	CASSMVEITGNTIYF	TGTGCCAGTAGTATGGTAGAGATCACTGGAAACACCATATATTTT
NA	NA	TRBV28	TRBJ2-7	CASSFRFDGAYEQYF	TGTGCCAGCAGTTTCCGATTCGACGGGGCCTACGAGCAGTACTTC
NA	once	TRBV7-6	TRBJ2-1	CASSLAWGGHNEQFF	TGTGCCAGCAGCTTAGCGTGGGGGGGCCACAATGAGCAGTTCTTC
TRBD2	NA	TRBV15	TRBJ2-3	CATSRSRTSGVTDTQYF	TGTGCCACCAGCAGAAGCAGGACTAGCGGGGTAACAGATACGCAGTATTTT
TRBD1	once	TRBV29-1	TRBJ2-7	CSVEMAGGFYEQYF	TGCAGCGTTGAAATGGCAGGGGGATTCTACGAGCAGTACTTC
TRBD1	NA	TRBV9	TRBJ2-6	CASRGQGSGANVLTF	TGTGCCAGCAGGGGACAGGGGAGCGGGGCCAACGTCCTGACTTTC
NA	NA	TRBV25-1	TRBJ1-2	CASSDSSVGYTF	TGTGCCAGCAGTGACTCCTCAGTGGGCTACACCTTC
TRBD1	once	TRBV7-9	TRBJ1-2	CASSQDTGQGSYGYTF	TGTGCCAGCAGCCAAGATACGGGACAGGGGAGCTATGGCTACACCTTC
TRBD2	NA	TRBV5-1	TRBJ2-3	CASSDWGGPAGGPADTQYF	TGCGCCAGCAGCGATTGGGGTGGGCCAGCGGGGGGGCCCGCAGATACGCAGTATTTT
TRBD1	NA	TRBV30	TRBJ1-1	CAWSVLGRGSQAFF	TGTGCCTGGAGTGTACTGGGCAGGGGGAGTCAAGCTTTCTTT
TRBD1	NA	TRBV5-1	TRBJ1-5	CASSEGQGHQPQHF	TGCGCCAGCAGCGAGGGACAGGGGCATCAGCCCCAGCATTTT
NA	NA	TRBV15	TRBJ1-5	CATSWAEVGSHQPQHF	TGTGCCACCAGCTGGGCTGAAGTAGGGAGCCATCAGCCCCAGCATTTT
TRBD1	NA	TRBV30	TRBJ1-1	CAWSVPYGQGMNTEAFF	TGTGCCTGGAGTGTACCCTATGGACAGGGGATGAACACTGAAGCTTTCTTT
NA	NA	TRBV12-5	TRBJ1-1	CASGSELTEAFF	TGTGCTAGTGGTTCGGAGCTCACTGAAGCTTTCTTT
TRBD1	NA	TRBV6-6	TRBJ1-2	CASSGTDREANYGYTF	TGTGCCAGCAGCGGAACCGACAGGGAAGCTAACTATGGCTACACCTTC
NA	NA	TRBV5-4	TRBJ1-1	CASSYRQQVNTEAFF	TGTGCCAGCAGCTATAGACAGCAAGTGAACACTGAAGCTTTCTTT
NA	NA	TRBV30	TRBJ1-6	CAWTSSAGGSPLHF	TGTGCCTGGACTTCAAGCGCCGGGGGTTCACCCCTCCACTTT
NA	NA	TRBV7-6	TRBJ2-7	CASSAGGGTYEQYF	TGTGCCAGCAGCGCCGGAGGGGGCACCTACGAGCAGTACTTC
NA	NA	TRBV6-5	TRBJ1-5	CASRPGLNGNQPQHF	TGTGCCAGCAGGCCAGGGTTAAATGGCAATCAGCCCCAGCATTTT
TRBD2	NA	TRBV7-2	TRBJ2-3	CASSPGFLAGAQSTDTQYF	TGTGCCAGCAGCCCCGGATTTCTAGCGGGGGCCCAGAGCACAGATACGCAGTATTTT
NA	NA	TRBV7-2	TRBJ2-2	CASTQEGGALDTGELFF	TGTGCCAGCACCCAAGAGGGCGGGGCCCTGGACACCGGGGAGCTGTTTTTT
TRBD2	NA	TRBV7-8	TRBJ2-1	CASSARAASGGAGNEQFF	TGTGCCAGCAGCGCGAGGGCTGCTAGCGGGGGGGCCGGCAATGAGCAGTTCTTC